The clone carrying this TCR beta chain was detected only a few times. The antigen remains undetermined. The time point is: newly diagnosed GD, antithyroid drugs for less than 3 months. Extracted PBMC RNA gave rise to the TCR library. This sample is drawn from a study of regulatory T cells in long-lasting Graves disease. TCR beta libraries were built with iRepertoire HTBI primers and Arm-PCR of CDR3 regions. TCRdb called the multiplex PCR reads again in MiXCR, with one record for every CDR3 protein. In the table there are roughly 520,000 distinct CDR3 sequences, around 12% of which are singletons. Findings and caveats of the study: Segments TRBV28, TRBJ1-2 and TRBJ2-5 showed preferential usage in persistent disease.

Germline values: CDR1 SGHTA, CDR2 FQGNSA. Trimming cost V 0 bases and J 3 bases; bases outside gene matches: 5. The CDR3 consists of 15 residues. This sample was also put to use in a study of T cells in Graves' hyperthyroidism and ophthalmopathy. That work contributes: The diagnostic basis comprised clinical symptoms, serum thyroxine and TRAb, thyroid ultrasound and orbital computed tomography. The TCR CDR3 first-round RT-PCR relied on the HTBI primer set. Ophthalmopathy, which appeared later, was predicted by the model a median about 6 months before onset.

This receptor was identified in a woman aged 25 to 39 with Graves disease. This specimen consisted of peripheral blood mononuclear cells (PBMCs), obtained at new diagnosis, from a patient treated with antithyroid drugs. The V gene is TRBV7-2, the J gene TRBJ2-7; 7 bases line up with TRBD2. The CDR3 DNA is TGTGCCAGCAGCTTAGCCGCGGGAGAGGGCTACGAGCAGTACTTC. Translating it yields CASSLAAGEGYEQYF.